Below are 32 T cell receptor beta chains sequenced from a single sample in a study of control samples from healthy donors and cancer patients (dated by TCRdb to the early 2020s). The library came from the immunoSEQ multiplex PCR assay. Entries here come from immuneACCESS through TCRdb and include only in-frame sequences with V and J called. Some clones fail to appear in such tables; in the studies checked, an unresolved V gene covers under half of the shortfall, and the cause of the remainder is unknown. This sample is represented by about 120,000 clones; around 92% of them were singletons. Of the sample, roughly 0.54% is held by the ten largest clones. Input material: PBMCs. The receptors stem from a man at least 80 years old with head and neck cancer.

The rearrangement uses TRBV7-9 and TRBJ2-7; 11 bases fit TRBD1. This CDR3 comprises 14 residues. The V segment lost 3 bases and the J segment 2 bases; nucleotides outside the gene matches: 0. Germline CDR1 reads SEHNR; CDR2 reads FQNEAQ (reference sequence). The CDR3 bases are TGTGCCAGCAGCTTGGGACAGGGGGCCTACGAGCAGTACTTC. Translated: CASSLGQGAYEQYF.

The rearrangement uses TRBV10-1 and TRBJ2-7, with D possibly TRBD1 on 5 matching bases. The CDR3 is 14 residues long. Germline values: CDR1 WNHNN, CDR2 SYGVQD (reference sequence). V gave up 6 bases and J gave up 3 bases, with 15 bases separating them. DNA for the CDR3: TGCGCCAGCAGCGCAGGGTCAGCAAACTACGAGCAGTACTTC. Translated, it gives CASSAGSANYEQYF.

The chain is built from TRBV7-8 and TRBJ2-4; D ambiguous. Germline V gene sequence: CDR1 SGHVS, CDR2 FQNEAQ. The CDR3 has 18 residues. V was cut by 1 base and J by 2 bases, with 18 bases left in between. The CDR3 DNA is TGTGCCAGCAGCTTAGTGATTCAGACCGTTGGGACCAAAAACATTCAGTACTTC. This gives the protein CASSLVIQTVGTKNIQYF.

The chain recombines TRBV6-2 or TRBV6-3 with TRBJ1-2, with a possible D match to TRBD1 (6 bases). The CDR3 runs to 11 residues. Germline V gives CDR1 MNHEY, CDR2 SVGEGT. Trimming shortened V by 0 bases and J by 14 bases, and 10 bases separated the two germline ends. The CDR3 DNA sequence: TGTGCCAGCAGTTACTCGGCGGGACAAACCTTC. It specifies CASSYSAGQTF.

As DNA, the CDR3 is TGTGCCAGCAGCCTCGGAGCGGGGGGCACCGGGGAGCTGTTTTTT. Protein product: CASSLGAGGTGELFF. The V and J genes are TRBV7-2 and TRBJ2-2; the match to TRBD2 covers 9 bases. Trimming cost V 5 bases and J 4 bases; bases outside gene matches: 5. Germline CDR1 reads SGHTA; CDR2 reads FQGNSA. The CDR3 consists of 15 residues.

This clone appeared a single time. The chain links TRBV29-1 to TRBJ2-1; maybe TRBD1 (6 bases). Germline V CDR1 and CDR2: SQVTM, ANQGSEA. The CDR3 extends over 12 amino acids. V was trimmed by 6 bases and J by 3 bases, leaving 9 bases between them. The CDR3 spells CSVATGYNEQFF. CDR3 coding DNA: TGCAGCGTCGCGACAGGCTACAATGAGCAGTTCTTC.

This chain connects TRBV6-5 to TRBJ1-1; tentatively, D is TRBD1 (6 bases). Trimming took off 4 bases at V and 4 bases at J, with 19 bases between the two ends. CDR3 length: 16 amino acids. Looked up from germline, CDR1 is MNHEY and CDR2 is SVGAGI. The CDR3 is CASSSLRRGGGTEAFF. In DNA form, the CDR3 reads TGTGCCAGCAGTTCCCTCCGCAGGGGTGGGGGCACTGAAGCTTTCTTT.

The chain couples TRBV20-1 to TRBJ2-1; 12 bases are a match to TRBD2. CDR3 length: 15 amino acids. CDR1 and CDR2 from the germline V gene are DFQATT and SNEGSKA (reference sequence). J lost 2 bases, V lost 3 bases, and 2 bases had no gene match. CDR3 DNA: TGCAGTGCTAGTTCTAGCGGGAGGGCCTACAATGAGCAGTTCTTC. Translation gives CSASSSGRAYNEQFF.

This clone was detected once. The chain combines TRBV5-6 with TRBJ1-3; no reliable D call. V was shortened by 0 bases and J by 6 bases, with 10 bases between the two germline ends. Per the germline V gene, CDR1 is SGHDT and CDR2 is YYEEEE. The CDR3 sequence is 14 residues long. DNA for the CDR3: TGTGCCAGCAGCTTGGTTCAGCAAATAAACACCATATATTTT. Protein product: CASSLVQQINTIYF.

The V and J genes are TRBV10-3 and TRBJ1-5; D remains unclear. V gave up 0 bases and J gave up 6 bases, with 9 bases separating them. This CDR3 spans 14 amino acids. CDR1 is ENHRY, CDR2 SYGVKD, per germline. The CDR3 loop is CAISESGGSQPQHF. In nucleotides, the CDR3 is TGTGCCATCAGTGAGTCTGGAGGGTCTCAGCCCCAGCATTTT.

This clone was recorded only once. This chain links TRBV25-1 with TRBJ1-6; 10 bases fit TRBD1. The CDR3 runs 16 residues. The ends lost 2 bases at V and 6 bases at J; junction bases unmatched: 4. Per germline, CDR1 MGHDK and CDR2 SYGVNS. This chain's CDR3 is CASSEPRTGGNSPLHF. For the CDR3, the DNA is TGTGCCAGCAGTGAACCTAGGACAGGGGGTAATTCACCCCTCCACTTT.

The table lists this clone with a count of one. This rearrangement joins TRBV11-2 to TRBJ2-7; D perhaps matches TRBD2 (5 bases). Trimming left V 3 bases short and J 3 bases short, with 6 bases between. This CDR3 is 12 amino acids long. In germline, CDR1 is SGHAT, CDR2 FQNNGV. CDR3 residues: CASSFGDYEQYF. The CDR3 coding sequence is TGTGCCAGCAGCTTCGGGGACTACGAGCAGTACTTC.

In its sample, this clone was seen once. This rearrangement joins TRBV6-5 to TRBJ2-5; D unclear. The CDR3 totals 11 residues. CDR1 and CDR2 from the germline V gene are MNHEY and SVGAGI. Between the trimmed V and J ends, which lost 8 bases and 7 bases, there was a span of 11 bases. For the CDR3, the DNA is TGTGCCAGCGTGGGCGGACGGACCCAGTACTTC. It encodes CASVGGRTQYF.

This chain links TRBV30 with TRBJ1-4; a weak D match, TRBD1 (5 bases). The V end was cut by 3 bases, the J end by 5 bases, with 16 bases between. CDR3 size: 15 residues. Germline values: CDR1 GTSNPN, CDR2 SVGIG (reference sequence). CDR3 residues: CAWRPRGALNEKLFF. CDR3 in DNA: TGTGCCTGGAGACCCCGAGGGGCCCTGAATGAAAAACTGTTTTTT. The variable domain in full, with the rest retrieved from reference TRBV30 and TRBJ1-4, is SQTIHQWPATLVQPVGSPLSLECTVEGTSNPNLYWYRQAAGRGLQLLFYSVGIGQISSEVPQNLSASRPQDRQFILSSKKLLLSDSGFYLCAWRPRGALNEKLFFGSGTQLSVL.

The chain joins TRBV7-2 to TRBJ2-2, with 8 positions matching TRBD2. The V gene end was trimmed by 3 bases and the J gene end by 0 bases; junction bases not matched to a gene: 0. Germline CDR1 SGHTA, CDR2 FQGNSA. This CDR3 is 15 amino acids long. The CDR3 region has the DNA TGTGCCAGCAGCTTTAGCGGGGCGAACACCGGGGAGCTGTTTTTT. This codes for CASSFSGANTGELFF.

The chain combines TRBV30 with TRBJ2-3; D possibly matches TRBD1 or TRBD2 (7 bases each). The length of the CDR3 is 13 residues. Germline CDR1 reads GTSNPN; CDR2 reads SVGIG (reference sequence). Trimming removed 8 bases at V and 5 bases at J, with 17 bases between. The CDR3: CAGGGTVVDTQYF. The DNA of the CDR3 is TGTGCCGGGGGAGGGACAGTGGTAGATACGCAGTATTTT.

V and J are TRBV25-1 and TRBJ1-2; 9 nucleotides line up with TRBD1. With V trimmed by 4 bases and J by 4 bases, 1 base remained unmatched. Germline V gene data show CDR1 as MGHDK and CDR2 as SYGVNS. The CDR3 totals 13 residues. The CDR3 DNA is TGTGCCAGCAGTGGGGACAGGGTCTATGGCTACACCTTC. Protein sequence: CASSGDRVYGYTF.

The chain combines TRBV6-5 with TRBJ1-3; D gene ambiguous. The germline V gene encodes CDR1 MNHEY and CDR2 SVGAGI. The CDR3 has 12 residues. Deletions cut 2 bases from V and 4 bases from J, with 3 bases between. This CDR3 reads CASSYGGNTIYF. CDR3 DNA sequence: TGTGCCAGCAGTTACGGAGGAAACACCATATATTTT.

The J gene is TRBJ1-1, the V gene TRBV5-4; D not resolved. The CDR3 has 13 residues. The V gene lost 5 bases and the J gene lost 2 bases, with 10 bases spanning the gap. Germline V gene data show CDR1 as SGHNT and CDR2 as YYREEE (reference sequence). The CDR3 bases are TGTGCCAGCAGTTTAACTATTAACACTGAAGCTTTCTTT. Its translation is CASSLTINTEAFF.

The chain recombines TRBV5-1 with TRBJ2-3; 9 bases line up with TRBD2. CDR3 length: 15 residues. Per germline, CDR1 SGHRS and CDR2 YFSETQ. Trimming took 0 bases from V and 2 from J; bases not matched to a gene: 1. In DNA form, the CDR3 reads TGCGCCAGCAGCTTGGAGCGGGGGGACACAGATACGCAGTATTTT. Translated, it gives CASSLERGDTDTQYF.

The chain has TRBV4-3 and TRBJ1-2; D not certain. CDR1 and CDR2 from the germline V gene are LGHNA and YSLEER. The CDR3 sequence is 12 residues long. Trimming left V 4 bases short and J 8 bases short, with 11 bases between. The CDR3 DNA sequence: TGCGCCAGCAGCCGAGGGATGGGGGGCTACACCTTC. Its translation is CASSRGMGGYTF.

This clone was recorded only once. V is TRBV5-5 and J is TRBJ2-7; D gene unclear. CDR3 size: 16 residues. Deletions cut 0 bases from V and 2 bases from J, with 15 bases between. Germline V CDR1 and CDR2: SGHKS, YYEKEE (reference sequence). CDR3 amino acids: CASSLGYGPRTYEQYF. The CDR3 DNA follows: TGTGCCAGCAGCTTGGGGTATGGACCCCGGACCTACGAGCAGTACTTC.

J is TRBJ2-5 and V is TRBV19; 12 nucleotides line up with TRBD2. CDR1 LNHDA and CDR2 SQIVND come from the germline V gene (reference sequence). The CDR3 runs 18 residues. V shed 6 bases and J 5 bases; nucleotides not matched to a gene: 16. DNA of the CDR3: TGTGCCAGTAGCATACTAGCGGGGGGCTCGCGTGGTTTGGAGACCCAGTACTTC. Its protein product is CASSILAGGSRGLETQYF. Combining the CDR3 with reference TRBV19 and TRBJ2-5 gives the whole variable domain DGGITQSPKYLFRKEGQNVTLSCEQNLNHDAMYWYRQDPGQGLRLIYYSQIVNDFQKGDIAEGYSVSREKKESFPLTVTSAQKNPTAFYLCASSILAGGSRGLETQYFGPGTRLLVL.

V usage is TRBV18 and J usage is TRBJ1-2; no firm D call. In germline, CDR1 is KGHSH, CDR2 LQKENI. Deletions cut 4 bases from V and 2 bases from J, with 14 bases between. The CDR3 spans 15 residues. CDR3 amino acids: CASSRGHSGNYGYTF. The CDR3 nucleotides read TGTGCCAGCTCACGTGGGCATAGCGGCAACTATGGCTACACCTTC.

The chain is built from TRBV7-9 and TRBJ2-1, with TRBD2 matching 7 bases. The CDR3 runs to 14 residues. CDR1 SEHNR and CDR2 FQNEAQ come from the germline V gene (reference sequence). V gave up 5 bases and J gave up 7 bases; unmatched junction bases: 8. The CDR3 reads CASSPGGGRNEQFF. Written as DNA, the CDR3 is TGTGCCAGCAGCCCTGGGGGGGGGAGAAATGAGCAGTTCTTC.

The CDR3 protein is CASSLVGQANQPQHF. Written as DNA, the CDR3 is TGTGCCAGCAGCTTAGTGGGACAGGCCAATCAGCCCCAGCATTTT. This chain connects TRBV7-2 to TRBJ1-5; 8 bases fit TRBD1. This CDR3 comprises 15 residues. J was trimmed by 3 bases and V by 1 base; bases with no gene match: 2. Germline V gene data show CDR1 as SGHTA and CDR2 as FQGNSA.

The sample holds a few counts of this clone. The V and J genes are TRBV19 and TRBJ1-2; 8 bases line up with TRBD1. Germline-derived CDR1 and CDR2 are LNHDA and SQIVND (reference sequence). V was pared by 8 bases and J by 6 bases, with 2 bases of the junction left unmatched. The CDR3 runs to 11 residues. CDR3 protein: CASQQGDGYTF. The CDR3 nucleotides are TGTGCCAGTCAACAGGGGGATGGCTACACCTTC.

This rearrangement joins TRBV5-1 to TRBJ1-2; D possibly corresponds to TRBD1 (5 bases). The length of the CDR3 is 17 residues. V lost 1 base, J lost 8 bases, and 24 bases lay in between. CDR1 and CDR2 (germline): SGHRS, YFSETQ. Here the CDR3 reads CASSLFSMVGGQGGYTF. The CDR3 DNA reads TGCGCCAGCAGCTTGTTTTCAATGGTTGGAGGGCAGGGAGGCTACACCTTC.

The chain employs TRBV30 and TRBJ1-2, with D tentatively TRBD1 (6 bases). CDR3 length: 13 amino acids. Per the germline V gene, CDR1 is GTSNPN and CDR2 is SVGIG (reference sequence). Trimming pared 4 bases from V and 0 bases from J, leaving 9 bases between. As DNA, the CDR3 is TGTGCCTGGAACAACAGGGCTAACTATGGCTACACCTTC. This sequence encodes CAWNNRANYGYTF. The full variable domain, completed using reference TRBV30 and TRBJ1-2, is SQTIHQWPATLVQPVGSPLSLECTVEGTSNPNLYWYRQAAGRGLQLLFYSVGIGQISSEVPQNLSASRPQDRQFILSSKKLLLSDSGFYLCAWNNRANYGYTFGSGTRLTVV.

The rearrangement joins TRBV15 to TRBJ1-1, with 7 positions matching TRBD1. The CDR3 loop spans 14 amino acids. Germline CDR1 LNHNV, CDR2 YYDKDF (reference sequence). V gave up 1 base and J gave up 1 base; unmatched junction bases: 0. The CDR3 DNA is TGTGCCACCAGCAGAGGACAGGGGAACACTGAAGCTTTCTTT. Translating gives CATSRGQGNTEAFF. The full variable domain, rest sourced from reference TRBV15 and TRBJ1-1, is DAMVIQNPRYQVTQFGKPVTLSCSQTLNHNVMYWYQQKSSQAPKLLFHYYDKDFNNEADTPDNFQSRRPNTSFCFLDIRSPGLGDTAMYLCATSRGQGNTEAFFGQGTRLTVV.

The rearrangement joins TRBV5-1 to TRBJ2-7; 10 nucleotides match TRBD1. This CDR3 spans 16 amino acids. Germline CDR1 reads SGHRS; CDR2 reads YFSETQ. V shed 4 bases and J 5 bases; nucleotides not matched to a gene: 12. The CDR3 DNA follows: TGCGCCAGCAGCCCCCGGCGTGGGACAGGGGAAAACGAGCAGTACTTC. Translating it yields CASSPRRGTGENEQYF.

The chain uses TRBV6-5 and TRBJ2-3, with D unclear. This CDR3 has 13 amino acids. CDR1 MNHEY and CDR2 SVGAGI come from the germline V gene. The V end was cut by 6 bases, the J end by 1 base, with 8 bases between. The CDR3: CASRSRRTDTQYF. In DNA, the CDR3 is TGTGCCAGCAGGAGCAGACGCACAGATACGCAGTATTTT.